These T cell receptor beta chains were read from a single sample in a study of immune characterization of retroperitoneal liposarcoma. A single record per CDR3 protein comes from TCRdb applying MiXCR to the PCR reads. The table has around 7,000 distinct CDR3 sequences, roughly 28% seen once. Sequenced input: blood. The receptors were sampled from a male donor with retroperitoneal liposarcoma. Both conserved end residues are part of each CDR3. Each record gives: clone size, D gene, V gene, J gene, CDR3 length, CDR3 DNA, CDR3 protein. D genes are given only for firm matches. A clone size is listed for some rows: how often the clone was seen (once, few, many), or a class if it is expanded.

>NA|TRBD1|TRBV4-2|TRBJ1-5|15
TGTGCCAGCAGCCAAGATGGGACAGGGGATTCGCCCCAGCATTTT
CASSQDGTGDSPQHF
>few|NA|TRBV6-6|TRBJ2-7|14
TGTGCCAGCAGTTACGGACCTAGCTCCTACGAGCAGTACTTC
CASSYGPSSYEQYF
>many|NA|TRBV12-3/TRBV12-4|TRBJ2-1|15
TGTGCCAGCAGTCCCAATGGTCGATCCTCCAATGAGCAGTTCTTC
CASSPNGRSSNEQFF
>many|TRBD1|TRBV6-1|TRBJ2-5|15
TGTGCCAGCAGCCCCCCAGGACAGGGCATAGAGACCCAGTACTTC
CASSPPGQGIETQYF
>NA|TRBD2|TRBV12-3/TRBV12-4|TRBJ2-7|15
TGTGCCAGCAGTCCCGCCGGCGGGAGAAGAAACGAGCAGTACTTC
CASSPAGGRRNEQYF
>few|NA|TRBV10-3|TRBJ2-1|13
TGTGCCATCAGCCTAGCTTACCAAGAGACCCAGTTCTTC
CAISLAYQETQFF
>few|NA|TRBV15|TRBJ2-1|14
TGTGCCACCAGCAGAGATGATATCCATAACATAGAGTTCTTC
CATSRDDIHNIEFF
>NA|NA|TRBV5-6|TRBJ2-1|13
TGTGCCAGCAGCCCCCCCGGGGCAGGTGAGCAGTTCTTC
CASSPPGAGEQFF
>many|TRBD2|TRBV11-2|TRBJ2-1|17
TGTGCCAGCAGCTCCACCCCGGGACTAGCGTTGAGGAATGAGCAGTTCTTC
CASSSTPGLALRNEQFF
>hyperexpanded|NA|TRBV7-2|TRBJ2-7|20
TGTGCCAGCAGCTTTATGACAGGTTTTTCCCGGTGGAGGCCCGGCAATGAGCAGTACTTC
CASSFMTGFSRWRPGNEQYF
>NA|NA|TRBV25-1|TRBJ2-7|12
TGTGCCAGCAATGGACACTACTACGAGCAGTACTTC
CASNGHYYEQYF
>many|NA|TRBV6-1|TRBJ2-3|14
TGTGCCAGCAGTGAGGTGCAAGGCACAGATACGCAGTATTTT
CASSEVQGTDTQYF
>NA|TRBD2|TRBV6-4|TRBJ2-3|16
TGTGCCAGCAGTGACTCGGCTAGCGGGAGCGCAGATACGCAGTATTTT
CASSDSASGSADTQYF
>NA|NA|TRBV6-1|TRBJ1-5|14
TGTGCCAGCAGTGAAGCCCGCGGTTTACGGTCCCAGCATTTT
CASSEARGLRSQHF
>NA|TRBD2|TRBV3-1|TRBJ2-5|16
TGTGCCAGCAGCCAGACCGGACTAGCGGGAGTCCCAACCCAGTACTTC
CASSQTGLAGVPTQYF
>NA|NA|TRBV12-3/TRBV12-4|TRBJ2-4|14
TGTGCCAGCAGTTCGACTGGCTCCTACAATGAGCAGTACTTC
CASSSTGSYNEQYF
>NA|TRBD2|TRBV14|TRBJ2-1|15
TGTGCCAGCAGCCAAAGCGGGACCCCCTACAATGAGCAGTTCTTC
CASSQSGTPYNEQFF
>NA|NA|TRBV6-1|TRBJ1-2|11
TGTGCCAGCAGTTATGGCTATGGCTACACCTTC
CASSYGYGYTF
>NA|NA|TRBV10-3|TRBJ1-2|15
TGTGCCATCAGTGAGTTCGACAGTTTCACTCATGGCTACACCTTC
CAISEFDSFTHGYTF
>many|NA|TRBV7-2|TRBJ2-5|14
TGTGCCAGCAGCCCGTCGGGGGCCGAGGAGACCCAGTACTTC
CASSPSGAEETQYF
>NA|NA|TRBV12-3/TRBV12-4|TRBJ2-3|14
TGTGCCAGCAGTCCTGTGTTTGAGACAGATACGCAGTATTTT
CASSPVFETDTQYF
>many|NA|TRBV6-6|TRBJ2-3|15
TGTGCCAGCAGTTACCGGGGAGGACTCACAGATACGCAGTATTTT
CASSYRGGLTDTQYF
>few|NA|TRBV9|TRBJ1-4|16
TGTGCCAGCAGCGCGGGGGAACTAAGTTCGAGTGAAAAACTGTTTTTT
CASSAGELSSSEKLFF
>NA|NA|TRBV6-1|TRBJ2-7|14
TGTGCCAGCAGCCTGGGGGTCGGGACTGGTGAGCAGTACTTC
CASSLGVGTGEQYF
>many|NA|TRBV28|TRBJ2-7|11
TGTGCCAGCAACCTTGGCAGCGAGCAGTACTTC
CASNLGSEQYF
>NA|TRBD1|TRBV11-2|TRBJ1-3|15
TGTGCCAGCAGCGCGAAGGGACAGGGGAGGAACACCATATATTTT
CASSAKGQGRNTIYF
>many|NA|TRBV6-1|TRBJ2-3|15
TGTGCCACCGATAAGTCTGCGGGATACACAGATACGCAGTATTTT
CATDKSAGYTDTQYF
>few|NA|TRBV25-1|TRBJ1-3|14
TGTGCCAGCAGTGCGATCAACTCTGGAAACACCATATATTTT
CASSAINSGNTIYF
>many|NA|TRBV6-1|TRBJ2-7|16
TGTGCCAGCAGTTTACGGGGGAGAACCATGGGCTACGAGCAGTACTTC
CASSLRGRTMGYEQYF
>NA|TRBD2|TRBV6-1|TRBJ2-1|16
TGTGCCAGCAGGAACCCAGCGGGAGGGGGGTACAATGAGCAGTTCTTC
CASRNPAGGGYNEQFF
>few|NA|TRBV7-2|TRBJ2-5|15
TGTGCCAGCAGCTTAGATCCTAGGGGAGGTGAGACCCAGTACTTC
CASSLDPRGGETQYF
>once|TRBD2|TRBV27|TRBJ2-5|16
TGTGCCAGCAGTCTCTCGGGACTAGCGGACTACAATGAGCAGTACTTC
CASSLSGLADYNEQYF
>once|NA|TRBV5-3|TRBJ2-2|15
TGTGCCAGCAGCCTAGACCGACGGGGCACCGGGGAGCTGTTTTTT
CASSLDRRGTGELFF
>NA|NA|TRBV6-6|TRBJ2-1|19
TGTGCCAGCAGTTATTCCGGTTTTATCGTCCTAGCGCAATCCAATGAGCAGTTCTTC
CASSYSGFIVLAQSNEQFF
>NA|TRBD2|TRBV6-1|TRBJ2-7|21
TGTGCCAGCAGTCCAAGGGGGGGGAGAGTACTAGCGGGAGCTAAAGCCTACGAGCAGTACTTC
CASSPRGGRVLAGAKAYEQYF